This T cell receptor (beta chain) was captured in a study of T cells in pancreatic ductal adenocarcinoma. No neoadjuvant therapy was given to the selected pancreatic ductal adenocarcinoma patients before their surgery. Details on this clone: Its antigen is unidentified.

CDR3 length: 15 residues. In germline, CDR1 is SGHRS, CDR2 YFSETQ. The V segment lost 2 bases and the J segment 6 bases; nucleotides outside the gene matches: 9. Study-wide results and caveats: Enrichment of CD45RO+ effector over naive T cells in tumors may bias clonality. Tumor and blood clonality did not differ significantly, about 0.11 versus 0.072.

Libraries were prepared by immunoSEQ multiplex PCR; TCRdb keeps only in-frame clonotypes and omits some of them. The data contain roughly 100,000 clones, 90% to 95% of them singletons. The sequencing sample was made of PBMCs. This sequence was found in a human donor with pancreatic ductal adenocarcinoma. The V call is TRBV5-1, the J call TRBJ2-7; 9 bases fit TRBD1. CDR3 sequence: CASSLTSGQGAEQYF. DNA for the CDR3: TGCGCCAGCAGCTTAACATCGGGACAGGGAGCCGAGCAGTACTTC.